This T cell receptor (beta chain) derives from a study of blood T cell repertoires in COVID-19. Study-wide context: Italy, Spain and the United States were the sources of the convalescent and acute COVID-19 samples. Sources were T cells, B-cell-depleted T cells, or PBMCs; the material itself was cDNA or gDNA.

Germline loops: CDR1 MDHEN, CDR2 SYDVKM. V was cut by 2 bases and J by 8 bases, with 13 bases left in between. The length of the CDR3 is 14 residues. Per the original data handling: By means of reference gene primer amplification, nucleated cell counts were estimated. The table came from immunoSEQ multiplex PCR; TCRdb's copy has only in-frame clones and leaves some out. Clone size and the V and J calls come from that table; the DNA yielded D and trimming. The table shows around 200,000 clones, with over 70% occurring only once. The sequenced sample consisted of peripheral blood. The chain couples TRBV28 to TRBJ2-1, with D possibly being TRBD1 (6 bases). The origin of this receptor is a woman in her forties or fifties with acute or convalescent COVID-19. CDR3 nucleotides: TGTGCCAGCAGTTTAACAGGGATTAGCGATGAGCAGTTCTTC. Amino acid sequence: CASSLTGISDEQFF.